The 10 T cell receptor beta chains reported below all come from one sample, sequenced in a study of beta chain features in type 1 diabetes listed by TCRdb under 2018. Library preparation employed the immunoSEQ multiplex PCR assay. The entire isolated RNA was reverse transcribed using the High Capacity cDNA Reverse Transcription Kit, and thus expressed TCRB transcripts were sequenced. TCRdb carries this immuneACCESS record with in-frame sequences only. Its versions omit some clonotypes, under half of them owing to an unresolved V gene in the studies checked, with the rest unexplained. The sample contains roughly 500,000 clones, approximately 31% of them found a single time. The top ten clonotypes cover about 0.065% of the sample. The source material was naive CD4+ T cells from blood. The cell subset or site label on this specimen signifies: true naive CD4+ T cells. The receptors stem from a man between 18 and 29 years old in good health.

This clone was found a few times. The chain is built from TRBV6-5 and TRBJ2-7; 7 bases line up with TRBD2. Germline values: CDR1 MNHEY, CDR2 SVGAGI. This CDR3 spans 14 amino acids. V trimming: 10 bases; J trimming: 5 bases; junction bases outside the gene matches: 14. In DNA form, the CDR3 reads TGTGCCACCGACGAAAGGTGGGAGGGTGACGAGCAGTACTTC. Encoded protein: CATDERWEGDEQYF.

This clone was detected only a few times. This sequence joins TRBV30 and TRBJ2-5; 12 nucleotides match TRBD1. V was pared by 0 bases and J by 3 bases, with 5 bases of the junction left unmatched. The CDR3 length is 16 residues. The V gene's germline CDR1 is GTSNPN and CDR2 SVGIG (reference sequence). The chain's CDR3 is CAWSVPGTGGEETQYF. The CDR3 DNA reads TGTGCCTGGAGTGTACCGGGGACAGGGGGCGAAGAGACCCAGTACTTC.

The chain carries TRBV30 and TRBJ2-1; 15 bases are a match to TRBD2. The trim removed 2 bases at V and 10 bases at J, leaving 3 bases unmatched. The CDR3 is 14 residues long. Germline loops: CDR1 GTSNPN, CDR2 SVGIG (reference sequence). As DNA, the CDR3 is TGTGCCTGGAGTCAGGGACTAGCGGGAGGCGAGCAGTTCTTC. Its protein product is CAWSQGLAGGEQFF.

V and J are TRBV5-1 and TRBJ1-4; possible D gene TRBD1, 6 bases. V lost 3 bases and J lost 0, with 12 bases in between. Germline V lookup: CDR1 SGHRS, CDR2 YFSETQ. The CDR3 runs to 16 residues. As DNA, the CDR3 is TGCGCCAGCAGCTCAGGACAGACTGCAACTAATGAAAAACTGTTTTTT. Residues: CASSSGQTATNEKLFF.

The chain has TRBV9 and TRBJ2-7; 7 bases are shared with TRBD2. Trimming took 3 bases from V and 0 from J; bases not matched to a gene: 6. In germline, CDR1 is SGDLS, CDR2 YYNGEE. This CDR3 has 15 residues. DNA for the CDR3: TGTGCCAGCAGCGGGAAGCGGGAAGGCTCCTACGAGCAGTACTTC. Its translation: CASSGKREGSYEQYF. Variable domain in full (rest from reference TRBV9 and TRBJ2-7): DSGVTQTPKHLITATGQRVTLRCSPRSGDLSVYWYQQSLDQGLQFLIQYYNGEERAKGNILERFSAQQFPDLHSELNLSSLELGDSALYFCASSGKREGSYEQYFGPGTRLTVT.

This sequence joins TRBV7-2 and TRBJ2-1; 8 positions match TRBD1. Germline lookup yields CDR1 SGHTA and CDR2 FQGNSA. V was pared by 7 bases and J by 8 bases, with 16 bases of the junction left unmatched. The CDR3 covers 16 residues. CDR3 DNA sequence: TGTGCCAGCAACAAGTTGACAGGGGATTTTGGGGATGAGCAGTTCTTC. Its protein is CASNKLTGDFGDEQFF.

This chain connects TRBV29-1 to TRBJ2-7; no firm D call. The CDR3 runs to 13 residues. Trimming removed 5 bases from V and 1 base from J, with 12 bases in between. In germline, CDR1 is SQVTM, CDR2 ANQGSEA. CDR3 in DNA: TGCAGCGTTTATTTGGCTAGTTCCTACGAGCAGTACTTC. It encodes CSVYLASSYEQYF.

Concerning this clone: Germline is not matched at one junction end, which may reflect a read error. This CDR3 is CASSLAVRTDTQYF. CDR3 coding DNA: TGTGCCAGCAGCCTAGCCGTTCGCACAGATACGCAGTATTTT. The J gene is TRBJ2-3, the V gene TRBV7-6, with D perhaps matching TRBD2 (5 bases). The CDR3 covers 14 residues. The germline V gene encodes CDR1 SGHVS and CDR2 FNYEAQ.

The CDR3 DNA follows: TGTGCCAGCAGCCAAGCGGCGGGAGGGCCCGGGCAGTACTTC. This translates into CASSQAAGGPGQYF. This chain links TRBV14 with TRBJ2-7; 9 bases align to TRBD2. Germline V gives CDR1 SGHDN, CDR2 FVKESK. V lost 1 base, J lost 9 bases, and 7 bases stayed unmatched. This CDR3 is built from 14 residues.

A few counts support this clone. The chain recombines TRBV7-9 with TRBJ2-4; D is uncertain. The CDR3 length is 16 residues. Germline assignment: CDR1 SEHNR and CDR2 FQNEAQ (reference sequence). Trimming left V 1 base short and J 1 base short, with 11 bases between. The CDR3, as DNA: TGTGCCAGCAGCTTAGGAGAGGTGACGGCCAAAAACATTCAGTACTTC. This gives the protein CASSLGEVTAKNIQYF.